One T cell receptor (beta chain) is described in this entry. Its antigen is unidentified. Out of less than 12 ml of fresh peripheral blood came the PBMCs. This specimen comes from a study of T cells in Graves' hyperthyroidism and ophthalmopathy. General observations from the study: The model anticipated ophthalmopathy a median approximately 6.7 months pre-onset. In the blood, most expanded thyroid clonotypes above 0.001 appeared as well.

Amplification targeted TCR beta CDR3 regions from RNA transcripts. First-round RT-PCR with HTBI primers amplified the TCR CDR3 region. One entry per CDR3 protein, called by TCRdb with MiXCR from the multiplex PCR reads. The sample has approximately 300,000 distinct CDR3 sequences; over 15% are singletons. The sequenced material came from blood. The receptor was isolated from a woman in her sixties or seventies with Graves' ophthalmopathy.

The CDR3 region is CASSQGAGVGNQPQHF. The CDR3 DNA sequence: TGTGCCAGCAGCCAAGGGGCAGGGGTTGGCAATCAGCCCCAGCATTTT. The chain joins TRBV3-1 to TRBJ1-5, with D maybe TRBD1 (6 bases). The CDR3 length is 16 residues. Deletions cut 1 base from V and 2 bases from J, with 12 bases between. From germline, CDR1 is LGHDT and CDR2 YNNKEL (reference sequence). Full variable domain (outside the CDR3, taken from reference TRBV3-1 and TRBJ1-5): DTAVSQTPKYLVTQMGNDKSIKCEQNLGHDTMYWYKQDSKKFLKIMFSYNNKELIINETVPNRFSPKSPDKAHLNLHINSLELGDSAVYFCASSQGAGVGNQPQHFGDGTRLSIL.